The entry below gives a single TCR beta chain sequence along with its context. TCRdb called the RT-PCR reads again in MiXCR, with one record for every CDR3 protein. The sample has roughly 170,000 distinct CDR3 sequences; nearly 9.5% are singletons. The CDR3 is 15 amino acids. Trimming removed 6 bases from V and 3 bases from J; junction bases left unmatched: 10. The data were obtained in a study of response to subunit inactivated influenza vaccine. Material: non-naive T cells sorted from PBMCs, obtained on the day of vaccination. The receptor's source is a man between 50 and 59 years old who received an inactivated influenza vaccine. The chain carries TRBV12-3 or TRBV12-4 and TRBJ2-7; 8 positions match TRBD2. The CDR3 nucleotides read TGTGCCAGCAGGCCCCGGGGGCGGGGGGACTACGAGCAGTACTTC. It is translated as CASRPRGRGDYEQYF.